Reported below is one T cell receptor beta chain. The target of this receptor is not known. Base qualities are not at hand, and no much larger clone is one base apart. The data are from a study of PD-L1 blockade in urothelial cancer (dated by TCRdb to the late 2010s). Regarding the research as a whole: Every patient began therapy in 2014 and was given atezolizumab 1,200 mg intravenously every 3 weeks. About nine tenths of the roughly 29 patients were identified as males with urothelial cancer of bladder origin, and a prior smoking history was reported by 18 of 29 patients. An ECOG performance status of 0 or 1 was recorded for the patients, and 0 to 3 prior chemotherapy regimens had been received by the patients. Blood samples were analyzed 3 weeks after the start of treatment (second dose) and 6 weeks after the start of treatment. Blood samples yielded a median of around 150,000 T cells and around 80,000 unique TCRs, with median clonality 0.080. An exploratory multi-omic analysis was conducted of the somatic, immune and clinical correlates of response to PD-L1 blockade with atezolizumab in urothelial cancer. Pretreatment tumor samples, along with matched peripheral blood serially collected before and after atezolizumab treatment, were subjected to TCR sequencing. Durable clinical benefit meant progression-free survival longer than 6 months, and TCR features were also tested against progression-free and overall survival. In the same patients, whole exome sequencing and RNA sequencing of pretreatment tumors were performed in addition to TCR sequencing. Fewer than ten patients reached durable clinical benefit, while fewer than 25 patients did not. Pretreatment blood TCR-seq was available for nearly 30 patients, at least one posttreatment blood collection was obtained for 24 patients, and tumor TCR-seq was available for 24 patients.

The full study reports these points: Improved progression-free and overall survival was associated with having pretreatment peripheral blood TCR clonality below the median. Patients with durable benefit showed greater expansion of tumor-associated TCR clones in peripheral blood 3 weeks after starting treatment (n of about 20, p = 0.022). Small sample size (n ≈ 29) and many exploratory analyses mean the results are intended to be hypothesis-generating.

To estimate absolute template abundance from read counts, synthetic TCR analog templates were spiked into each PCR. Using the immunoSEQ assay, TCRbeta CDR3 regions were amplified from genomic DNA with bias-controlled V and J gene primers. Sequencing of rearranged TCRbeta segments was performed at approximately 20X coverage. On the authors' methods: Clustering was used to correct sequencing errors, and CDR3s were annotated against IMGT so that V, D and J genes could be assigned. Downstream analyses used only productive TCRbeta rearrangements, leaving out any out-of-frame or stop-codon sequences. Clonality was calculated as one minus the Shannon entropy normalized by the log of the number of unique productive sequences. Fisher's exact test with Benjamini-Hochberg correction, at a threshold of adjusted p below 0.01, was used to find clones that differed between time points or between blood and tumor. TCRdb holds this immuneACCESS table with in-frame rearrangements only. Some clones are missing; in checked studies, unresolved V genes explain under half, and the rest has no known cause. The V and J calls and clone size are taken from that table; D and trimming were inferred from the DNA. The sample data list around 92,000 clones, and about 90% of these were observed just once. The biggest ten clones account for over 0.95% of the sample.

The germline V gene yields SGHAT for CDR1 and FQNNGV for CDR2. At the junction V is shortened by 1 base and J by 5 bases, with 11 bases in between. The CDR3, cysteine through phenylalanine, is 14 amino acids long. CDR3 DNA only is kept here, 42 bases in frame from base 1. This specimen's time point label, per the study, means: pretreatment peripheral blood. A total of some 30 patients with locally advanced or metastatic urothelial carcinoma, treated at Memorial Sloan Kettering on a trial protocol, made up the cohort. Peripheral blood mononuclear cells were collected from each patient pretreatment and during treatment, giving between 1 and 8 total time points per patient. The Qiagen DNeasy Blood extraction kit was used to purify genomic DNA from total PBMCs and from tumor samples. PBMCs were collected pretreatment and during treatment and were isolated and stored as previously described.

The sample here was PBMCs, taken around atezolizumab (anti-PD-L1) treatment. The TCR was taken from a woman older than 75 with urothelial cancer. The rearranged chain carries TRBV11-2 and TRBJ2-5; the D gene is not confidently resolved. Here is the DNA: TGTGCCAGCAGCTTAGGCGGAGTTGGGGAGACCCAGTACTTC. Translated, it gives CASSLGGVGETQYF.